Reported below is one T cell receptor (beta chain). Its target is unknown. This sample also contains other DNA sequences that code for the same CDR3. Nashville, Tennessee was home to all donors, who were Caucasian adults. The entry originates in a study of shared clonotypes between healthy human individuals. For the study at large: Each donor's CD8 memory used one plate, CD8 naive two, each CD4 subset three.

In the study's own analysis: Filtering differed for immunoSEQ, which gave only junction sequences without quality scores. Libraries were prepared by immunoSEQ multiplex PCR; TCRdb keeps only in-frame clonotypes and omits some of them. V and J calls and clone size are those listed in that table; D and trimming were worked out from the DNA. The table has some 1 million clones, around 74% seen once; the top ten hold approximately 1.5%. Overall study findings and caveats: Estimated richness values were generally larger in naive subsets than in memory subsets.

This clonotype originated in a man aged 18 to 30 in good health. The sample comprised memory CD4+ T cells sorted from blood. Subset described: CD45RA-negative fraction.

The CDR3 bases are TGTGCCAGTAGTATAAGAGGGGACTCCTACGAGCAGTACTTC. Translation gives CASSIRGDSYEQYF. J is TRBJ2-7 and V is TRBV19; perhaps D is TRBD1 or TRBD2 (5 bases each). V lost 2 bases and J lost 0, with 8 bases in between. The V gene's germline CDR1 is LNHDA and CDR2 SQIVND (reference sequence). CDR3 length: 14 residues.